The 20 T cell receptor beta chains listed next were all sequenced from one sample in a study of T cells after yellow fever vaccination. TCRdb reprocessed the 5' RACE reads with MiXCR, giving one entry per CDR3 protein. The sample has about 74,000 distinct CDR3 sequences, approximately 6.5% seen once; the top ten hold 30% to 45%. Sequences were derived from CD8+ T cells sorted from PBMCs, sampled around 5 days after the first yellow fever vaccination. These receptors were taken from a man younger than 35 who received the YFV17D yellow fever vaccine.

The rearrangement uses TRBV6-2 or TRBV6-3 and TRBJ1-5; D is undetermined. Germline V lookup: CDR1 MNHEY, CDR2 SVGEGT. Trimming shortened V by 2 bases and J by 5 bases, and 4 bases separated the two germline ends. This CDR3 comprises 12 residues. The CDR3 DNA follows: TGTGCCAGCAGTTACGGATATCAGCCCCAGCATTTT. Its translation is CASSYGYQPQHF.

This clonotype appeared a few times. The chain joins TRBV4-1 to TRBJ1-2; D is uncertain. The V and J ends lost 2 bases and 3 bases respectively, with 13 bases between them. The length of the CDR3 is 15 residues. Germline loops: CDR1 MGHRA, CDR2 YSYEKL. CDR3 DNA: TGCGCCAGCAGCCAATACCCCCAAGAGGACTATGGCTACACCTTC. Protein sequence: CASSQYPQEDYGYTF.

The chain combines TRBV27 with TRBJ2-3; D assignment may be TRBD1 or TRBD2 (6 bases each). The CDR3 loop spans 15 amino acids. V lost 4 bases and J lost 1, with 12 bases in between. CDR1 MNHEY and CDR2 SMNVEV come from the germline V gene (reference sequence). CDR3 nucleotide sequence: TGTGCCAGCAGTTCCCCAGGGGAGGGCACAGATACGCAGTATTTT. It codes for CASSSPGEGTDTQYF.

The CDR3 reads CASKPGGNQPQHF. The CDR3, as DNA: TGTGCCAGCAAACCTGGGGGGAATCAGCCCCAGCATTTT. The chain joins TRBV6-5 to TRBJ1-5, with D perhaps matching TRBD1 (5 bases). V was clipped by 7 bases and J by 4 bases, with 11 bases between them. The CDR3 runs 13 residues. Germline V gene sequence: CDR1 MNHEY, CDR2 SVGAGI.

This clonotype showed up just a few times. The DNA for the CDR3 is TGTGCCAGCAGCAAGGGCGAGCAGTACGTC. This encodes CASSKGEQYV. The chain uses TRBV21-1 and TRBJ2-7. TRBV21-1 is a listed pseudogene. The CDR3 totals 10 residues.

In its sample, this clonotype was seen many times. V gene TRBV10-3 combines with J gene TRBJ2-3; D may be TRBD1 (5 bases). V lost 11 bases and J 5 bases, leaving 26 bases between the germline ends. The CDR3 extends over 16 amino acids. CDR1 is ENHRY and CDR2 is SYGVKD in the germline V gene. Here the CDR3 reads CAARQPKEGEQDTQYF. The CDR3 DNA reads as TGTGCCGCCCGACAGCCGAAGGAAGGGGAACAAGATACGCAGTATTTT.

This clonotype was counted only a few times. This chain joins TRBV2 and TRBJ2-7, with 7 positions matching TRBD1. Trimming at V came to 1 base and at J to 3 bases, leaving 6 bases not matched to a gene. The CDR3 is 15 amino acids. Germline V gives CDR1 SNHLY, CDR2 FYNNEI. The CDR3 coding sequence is TGTGCCAGCAGTGAAGAGGTCAGGGGGTACTACGAGCAGTACTTC. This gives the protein CASSEEVRGYYEQYF.

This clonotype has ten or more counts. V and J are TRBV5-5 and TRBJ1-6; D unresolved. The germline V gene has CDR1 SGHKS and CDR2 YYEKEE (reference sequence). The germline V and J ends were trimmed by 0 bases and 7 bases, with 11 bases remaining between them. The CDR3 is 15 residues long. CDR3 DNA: TGTGCCAGCAGCTTGGCGGCCCTCGGAAATTCACCCCTCCACTTT. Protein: CASSLAALGNSPLHF.

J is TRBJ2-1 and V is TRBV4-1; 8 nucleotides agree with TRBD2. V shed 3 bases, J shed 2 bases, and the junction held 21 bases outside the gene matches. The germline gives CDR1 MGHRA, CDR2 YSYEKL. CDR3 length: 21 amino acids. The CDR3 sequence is CASSQTLPWSTAGATYNEQFF. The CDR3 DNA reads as TGCGCCAGCAGCCAGACCCTTCCCTGGAGTACAGCGGGGGCGACCTACAATGAGCAGTTCTTC.

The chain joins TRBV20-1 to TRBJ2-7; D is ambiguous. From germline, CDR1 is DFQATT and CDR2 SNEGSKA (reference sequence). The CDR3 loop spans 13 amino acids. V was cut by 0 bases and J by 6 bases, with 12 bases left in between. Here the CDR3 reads CSARDPQVAEQYF. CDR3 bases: TGCAGTGCTAGAGATCCGCAGGTAGCCGAGCAGTACTTC.

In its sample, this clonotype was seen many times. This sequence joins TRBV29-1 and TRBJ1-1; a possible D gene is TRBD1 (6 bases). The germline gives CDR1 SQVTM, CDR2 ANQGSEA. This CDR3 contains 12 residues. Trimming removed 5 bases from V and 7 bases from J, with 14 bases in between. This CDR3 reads CSVFFGGVEAFF. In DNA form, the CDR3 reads TGCAGCGTTTTTTTCGGGGGCGTTGAAGCTTTCTTT.

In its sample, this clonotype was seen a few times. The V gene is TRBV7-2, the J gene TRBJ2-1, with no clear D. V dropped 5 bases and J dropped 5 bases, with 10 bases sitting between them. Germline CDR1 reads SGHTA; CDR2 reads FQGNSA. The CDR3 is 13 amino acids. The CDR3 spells CASSAAVNNEQFF. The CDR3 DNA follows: TGTGCCAGCAGCGCCGCGGTAAACAATGAGCAGTTCTTC. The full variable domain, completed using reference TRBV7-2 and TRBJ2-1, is GAGVSQSPSNKVTEKGKDVELRCDPISGHTALYWYRQSLGQGLEFLIYFQGNSAPDKSGLPSDRFSAERTGGSVSTLTIQRTQQEDSAVYLCASSAAVNNEQFFGPGTRLTVL.

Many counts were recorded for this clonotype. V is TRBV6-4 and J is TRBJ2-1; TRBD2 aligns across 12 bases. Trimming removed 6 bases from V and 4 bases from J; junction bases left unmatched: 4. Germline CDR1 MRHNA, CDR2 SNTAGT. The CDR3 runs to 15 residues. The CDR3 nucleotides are TGTGCCAGCAGAGGAACTAGCGGGGGGTACAATGAGCAGTTCTTC. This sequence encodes CASRGTSGGYNEQFF.

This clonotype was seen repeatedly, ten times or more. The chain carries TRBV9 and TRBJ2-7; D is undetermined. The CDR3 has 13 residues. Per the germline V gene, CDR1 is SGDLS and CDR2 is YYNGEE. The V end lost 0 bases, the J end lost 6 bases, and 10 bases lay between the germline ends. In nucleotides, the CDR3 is TGTGCCAGCAGCGTAGTTGGGAAGGGCGAGCAGTACTTC. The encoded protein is CASSVVGKGEQYF. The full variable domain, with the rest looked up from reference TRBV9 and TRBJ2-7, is DSGVTQTPKHLITATGQRVTLRCSPRSGDLSVYWYQQSLDQGLQFLIQYYNGEERAKGNILERFSAQQFPDLHSELNLSSLELGDSALYFCASSVVGKGEQYFGPGTRLTVT.

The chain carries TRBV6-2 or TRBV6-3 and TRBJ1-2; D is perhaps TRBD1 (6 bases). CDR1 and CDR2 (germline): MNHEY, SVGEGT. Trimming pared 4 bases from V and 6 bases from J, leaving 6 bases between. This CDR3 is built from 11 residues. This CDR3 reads CASSSGDGYTF. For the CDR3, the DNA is TGTGCCAGCAGTTCAGGGGATGGCTACACCTTC.

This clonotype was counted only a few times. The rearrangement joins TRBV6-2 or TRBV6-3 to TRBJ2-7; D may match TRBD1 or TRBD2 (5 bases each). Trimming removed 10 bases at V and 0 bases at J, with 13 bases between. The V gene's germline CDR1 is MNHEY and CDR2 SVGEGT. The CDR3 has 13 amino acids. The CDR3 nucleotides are TGTGCCACCAGGGACCAGAGCTCCTACGAGCAGTACGTC. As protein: CATRDQSSYEQYV.

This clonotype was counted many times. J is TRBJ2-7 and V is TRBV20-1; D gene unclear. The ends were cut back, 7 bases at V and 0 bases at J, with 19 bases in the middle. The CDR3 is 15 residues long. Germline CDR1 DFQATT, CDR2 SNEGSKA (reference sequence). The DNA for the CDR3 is TGCAGTGGGGTGGGCCCAGCCCTGAGCTCCTACGAGCAGTACGTC. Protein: CSGVGPALSSYEQYV.

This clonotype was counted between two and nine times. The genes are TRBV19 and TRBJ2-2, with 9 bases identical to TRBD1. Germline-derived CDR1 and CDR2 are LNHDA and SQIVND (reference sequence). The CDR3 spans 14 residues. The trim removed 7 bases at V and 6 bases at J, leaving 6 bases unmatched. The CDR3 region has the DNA TGTGCCAGTAATCCGGGACAGGGAGCCGGGGAGCTGTTTTTT. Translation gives CASNPGQGAGELFF.

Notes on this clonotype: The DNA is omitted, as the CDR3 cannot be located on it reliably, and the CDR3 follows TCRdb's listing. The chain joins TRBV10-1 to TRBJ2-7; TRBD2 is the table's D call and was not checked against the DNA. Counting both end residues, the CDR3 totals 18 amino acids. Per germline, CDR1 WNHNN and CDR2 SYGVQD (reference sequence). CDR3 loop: CICSASTSGGAGFNEQYF.

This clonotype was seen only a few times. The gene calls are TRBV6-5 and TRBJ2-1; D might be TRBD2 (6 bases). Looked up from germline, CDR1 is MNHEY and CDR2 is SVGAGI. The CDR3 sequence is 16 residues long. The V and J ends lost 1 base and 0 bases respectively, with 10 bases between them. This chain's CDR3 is CASSYWRGGSYNEQFF. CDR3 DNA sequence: TGTGCCAGCAGTTACTGGCGGGGCGGCTCCTACAATGAGCAGTTCTTC.